The entry below describes one TCR beta chain. Germline V gene lookup returns CDR1 SGHNT and CDR2 YENEEA. Trimming removed 5 bases from V and 6 bases from J, with 14 bases in between. The CDR3 is 13 residues long. The data derive from a study of T cell changes during pregnancy in multiple sclerosis. Generated by immunoSEQ multiplex PCR, the TCRdb table keeps only in-frame clones and is missing some. The sample holds just under 20,000 clones, 80% to 90% seen once. The material sequenced was CD8+ T cells from peripheral blood mononuclear cells, taken in the second trimester of pregnancy. The V call is TRBV11-3, the J call TRBJ2-7; a possible D gene is TRBD2 (6 bases). The TCR sequence derives from a female donor in good health, enrolled as a control in a pregnancy study. The DNA for the CDR3 is TGTGCCAGCAGCCTAGGGACTGCCTCCGAGCAGTACTTC. Protein: CASSLGTASEQYF.